This T cell receptor beta chain stems from a study of vaccination and CD4 T cells after COVID-19. The CDR3 has 13 residues. From germline, CDR1 is SEHNR and CDR2 FQNEAQ (reference sequence). The V end lost 0 bases, the J end lost 4 bases, and 6 bases lay between the germline ends. An Oncomine TCR Beta short-read assay was used to sequence the DNA from cultured CD4+ T cells. TCRdb re-called the PCR reads through MiXCR, storing one row per CDR3 protein. Counted here are 15,000 to 20,000 distinct CDR3 sequences, about 51% occurring once; the ten biggest clones make up approximately 21%. Time point defined: late sampling 161 to 241 days after vaccination in a few convalescent patients. Documented treatment: approximately 9-day PBMC culture with coronavirus spike peptide pools or control peptides (ViraFEST assay). In this sample, this clonotype turned up a few times. As yet, its antigen is unknown.

The receptor's source is a human donor who had recovered from COVID-19. The chain joins TRBV7-9 to TRBJ2-5, with D perhaps matching TRBD1 or TRBD2 (5 bases each). Here the sequenced sample was CD4+ T cells from blood, cultured in vitro, taken about 7 months after SARS-CoV-2 vaccination. The CDR3 DNA reads as TGTGCCAGCAGCTTAGCTGGGGGAGAGACCCAGTACTTC. Translating it yields CASSLAGGETQYF. Using reference TRBV7-9 and TRBJ2-5 for the parts outside the CDR3, the full variable domain is DTGVSQNPRHKITKRGQNVTFRCDPISEHNRLYWYRQTLGQGPEFLTYFQNEAQLEKSRLLSDRFSAERPKGSFSTLEIQRTEQGDSAMYLCASSLAGGETQYFGPGTRLLVL.